These 10 T cell receptor beta chains originate from one sample sequenced in a study of tumor and adjacent non-tumor tissue in lung cancer. Three rounds of nested PCR, following a modified ARM-PCR protocol, produced the TCRbeta library. TCRdb fed the multiplex PCR reads into MiXCR, producing one record per CDR3 protein. The sample holds 60,000 or so distinct CDR3 sequences, around two thirds seen once. The template was RNA from unsorted bulk tissue. The normal lung tissue was taken more than 3 cm from the tumor edge. The sample taken for sequencing was distant non-tumor lung tissue. Receptors were obtained from a man between 65 and 80 years old with non-small cell lung cancer.

On this clonotype itself: Likely a read error: the CDR3 ends without its conserved phenylalanine or tryptophan. The chain joins TRBV6-1 to TRBJ1-5; D is uncertain. In germline, CDR1 is MNHNS, CDR2 SASEGT. V lost 7 bases to trimming and J lost 3 bases, with 13 bases between them. The CDR3 is made up of 14 amino acids. This chain's CDR3 is CASNEKGYNQPQHS. CDR3 nucleotide sequence: TGTGCCAGCAATGAGAAGGGTTACAATCAGCCCCAGCATTCT.

Concerning this clonotype: A much bigger clone sits one base away, suggesting this may be a read error. V gene TRBV28 combines with J gene TRBJ1-5; TRBD1 is a possible D gene (5 bases). CDR3 length: 12 amino acids. CDR1 is MDHEN and CDR2 is SYDVKM in the germline V gene. Between the trimmed V and J ends, which lost 10 bases and 7 bases, there was a span of 14 bases. CDR3 protein: CAISVQGQPQHF. For the CDR3, the DNA is TGTGCCATCAGCGTGCAGGGCCAGCCCCAGCATTTT.

Comments on this clonotype: One base away lies a much larger clone, so this may be a sequencing read error. This rearrangement joins TRBV5-6 to TRBJ2-3, with TRBD1 matching 7 bases. Germline-derived CDR1 and CDR2 are SGHDT and YYEEEE. With V trimmed by 7 bases and J by 0 bases, 5 bases remained unmatched. The CDR3 sequence is 14 residues long. The CDR3 nucleotides are TGTGCCAGCGCCATGACAGGGAGCACAGATACGCAGTATTTT. Its translation: CASAMTGSTDTQYF.

A word on this clonotype: Sequence at one end of the junction differs from germline and may be a read error. The V gene is TRBV14, the J gene TRBJ2-5; no clear D. CDR3 length equals 13 residues. Germline assignment: CDR1 SGHDN and CDR2 FVKESK. The CDR3, as DNA: TGTGCCAGCAGTCAAGGGCTTGGGGAGACCCAGTACTTC. Translating gives CASSQGLGETQYF.

As regards this clonotype: An end of the junction does not agree with germline; a read error may underlie this. The V and J genes are TRBV12-3 or TRBV12-4 and TRBJ1-5; D not resolved. This CDR3 has 15 residues. The CDR3 nucleotides are TGTGCCAGCAGGGCCCAAGAGGGAGTCAGTCAGCCCCAACATTTT. Translation: CASRAQEGVSQPQHF.

The sample holds a few counts of this clonotype. The rearrangement joins TRBV28 to TRBJ2-3; 11 positions agree with TRBD2. V was pared by 6 bases and J by 2 bases, with 10 bases of the junction left unmatched. Germline CDR1 and CDR2: MDHEN and SYDVKM. The CDR3 length is 17 residues. CDR3 residues: CASRPGVAGGNTDTQYF. The CDR3, as DNA: TGTGCCAGCAGGCCGGGGGTAGCGGGAGGGAACACAGATACGCAGTATTTT.

Comments on this clonotype: This may arise from a read error, as a much more abundant clone is one base away. V usage is TRBV4-1 and J usage is TRBJ2-3; D might be TRBD1 (5 bases). This CDR3 region has 14 residues. CDR1 MGHRA and CDR2 YSYEKL come from the germline V gene. CDR3 nucleotide sequence: TGCGCCTGCAGCCAAGAGCACAGGACAGATACGCAGTATTTT. This encodes CACSQEHRTDTQYF.

Of note for this clonotype: It may be a read error: a sequence one base away is much more abundant. V usage is TRBV6-1 and J usage is TRBJ2-5; 14 bases match TRBD2. The CDR3 loop spans 16 amino acids. CDR1 is MNHNS, CDR2 SASEGT, per germline. As DNA, the CDR3 is TGTACCAGCAGGCGACTAGCGGGAGGGCCAGTTGAGACCCAGTACTTC. This codes for CTSRRLAGGPVETQYF.

The CDR3 spells CASSLGSGQIGNTIYF. The CDR3 DNA reads TGTGCCAGCAGCTTAGGTTCGGGACAGATTGGAAACACCATATATTTT. The chain employs TRBV11-2 and TRBJ1-3; 7 positions agree with TRBD1. After removal of 1 base from V and 3 bases from J, the junction contained 6 bases not matched to a gene. Germline-derived CDR1 and CDR2 are SGHAT and FQNNGV. The length of the CDR3 is 16 residues. Based on the CDR3 plus reference TRBV11-2 and TRBJ1-3, the full variable domain is EAGVAQSPRYKIIEKRQSVAFWCNPISGHATLYWYQQILGQGPKLLIQFQNNGVVDDSQLPKDRFSAERLKGVDSTLKIQPAKLEDSAVYLCASSLGSGQIGNTIYFGEGSWLTVV.

This clonotype was recorded a few times. The chain is built from TRBV5-5 and TRBJ2-5, with TRBD1 matching 9 bases. This CDR3 has 17 amino acids. The V gene end was trimmed by 4 bases and the J gene end by 2 bases; junction bases not matched to a gene: 12. Germline V gene sequence: CDR1 SGHKS, CDR2 YYEKEE (reference sequence). The CDR3 protein is CASSAHGTGRGQETQYF. The CDR3 DNA is TGTGCCAGCAGCGCCCACGGGACAGGGAGAGGGCAAGAGACCCAGTACTTC.